This entry concerns a single T cell receptor (beta chain). The table lists this clone with a count of one. The specificity of this receptor is unknown. Base-call qualities are not available, and no considerably larger clone is one nucleotide away. Using the deep immunoSEQ assay, TCR CDR3 regions were amplified from genomic DNA by multiplex PCR. For each cell subset, the extracted genomic DNA was distributed evenly across all wells of several immunoSEQ 96-well plates, and each plate served as one replicate. Each replicate PCR for unsorted PBMC received 300 to 350 ng genomic DNA, equal to 25,000 to 35,000 T cell genomes. Genomic DNA from unsorted PBMC was sequenced over ten immunoSEQ deep assay plates. Purified libraries were measured with a Qubit 3.0 fluorometer, size-checked on a Bioanalyzer 2100, and measured again with the KAPA Library Quantification kit. Every immunoSEQ 96-well plate was sequenced on a separate single-read 150-cycle Illumina NextSeq 550 flow cell. Per the original workflow: Because the immunoSEQ output held only junctional sequences and lacked quality scores, the filtering could not match the filtering applied to full-length reads. To assign V/J genes and CDR3, sequences were annotated using PyIR, a Python wrapper for IgBLAST v1.9, with IMGT germline references. Reads were filtered out if the reads had weak V/J assignments (E-value above 1e-6), no CDR3, stop codons, out-of-frame junctions, or ambiguous translated residues. V3J clonotypes were defined by identical inferred V gene, J gene, and CDR3 amino acid sequence. To compute the percentage overlap between repertoires, the number of shared unique clonotypes was divided by the size of the smaller repertoire. Repertoire richness was assessed with RTK rarefaction, the Chao1 estimator, and Recon v2.1 estimates of unobserved clonotypes. The immuneACCESS repertoire file appears here via TCRdb, limited to in-frame rearrangements. These files lack a portion of the clones; in checked studies, under half of the deficit traces to unresolved V genes, and the cause of the others is not known. D and trimming come from the DNA, and the V and J calls and clone size come from that table. Counted in this sample were about 520,000 clones; approximately 78% of them appeared once. 12% of the sample goes to the ten largest clones.

These data are taken from a study of shared clonotypes between healthy human individuals (dated by TCRdb to about 2020). Background for the entire study: The cohort comprised two women and a few men aged 18 to 49 years. To estimate repertoire size and how much clonotype sharing occurs between individuals, the study deeply sequenced the blood TCR repertoires of five healthy adults. To increase sequencing depth and limit assay-specific biases, different laboratories used diverse techniques to prepare libraries and sequence TCR repertoires. Leukapheresis yielded between about 0.85 and 10 billion PBMCs per donor.

Study-wide conclusions, independent of this receptor: Pairwise subsampling indicated that sequencing depth was expected to affect the degree of clonotype sharing among donors. Because the study included only a small number of donors, the genetic and exposure-history diversity represented was limited. Sampling was limited to blood, and TCR repertoires in tissue likely differ from TCR repertoires in blood.

Donors were healthy HIV-negative adults with no recently reported acute infections or vaccinations. Every donor was a Caucasian adult residing in Nashville, Tennessee, USA. For unsorted samples, tens of millions of PBMCs were counted, and genomic DNA was extracted using the QIAamp DNA Blood Mini kit. Blood was obtained by leukapheresis, after which PBMCs were separated by Ficoll-Histopaque density gradient centrifugation and cryopreserved in liquid nitrogen vapor phase. CDR1 SGHAT and CDR2 FQNNGV were looked up in the germline V gene. Reading from cysteine to phenylalanine, the CDR3 counts 14 amino acids. Only the CDR3 DNA stays, 42 bases, in frame from base 1. V is reduced by 2 bases and J by 4 bases, leaving a spacing of 11 bases between them.

The rearrangement combines TRBV11-2 with TRBJ2-5, and TRBD2 may be the D gene, going by 5 matching bases. Sequenced input: PBMCs. This sequence was found in a woman aged 40 to 50 in good health. Some clones in this sample may be carry-over from other donors' samples. The nucleotide sequence reads TGTGCCAGCAGCTTAATGGTCCGGGGAGAGACCCAGTACTTC. The translation is CASSLMVRGETQYF.